These 19 T cell receptor beta chains were sequenced from one sample in a study of regulatory T cells in long-lasting Graves disease. The time point here: newly diagnosed GD, antithyroid drugs for less than 3 months. PBMC RNA was the source of the TCR library. Building the TCR beta libraries relied on iRepertoire HTBI primers, and CDR3 regions underwent Arm-PCR. TCRdb reprocessed the multiplex PCR reads with MiXCR, giving one entry per CDR3 protein. In the table there are 600,000 to 650,000 distinct CDR3 sequences, 16% of which are singletons. The sample was also reused in another study, on T cells in Graves' hyperthyroidism and ophthalmopathy.

The specimen comprised peripheral blood mononuclear cells (PBMCs), sampled at new diagnosis, from a patient treated with antithyroid drugs. The receptor source for this set is a woman under 40 with Graves disease.

This clonotype was seen only a few times. This chain joins TRBV20-1 and TRBJ2-1; TRBD2 matches 14 bases. Trimming took 8 bases from V and 10 from J; bases not matched to a gene: 4. Germline V gives CDR1 DFQATT, CDR2 SNEGSKA (reference sequence). This CDR3 spans 12 amino acids. CDR3 region: CSLGLAGVEQFF. In DNA, the CDR3 is TGCAGTCTGGGACTAGCGGGAGTCGAGCAGTTCTTC.

The rearrangement joins TRBV29-1 to TRBJ1-1; D may be TRBD1 (6 bases). V was clipped by 6 bases and J by 6 bases, with 20 bases between them. Germline V lookup: CDR1 SQVTM, CDR2 ANQGSEA. The CDR3 has 14 amino acids. The CDR3 loop reads CSVLIHRVTPEAFF. The CDR3 DNA reads as TGCAGCGTGCTAATTCACAGGGTCACCCCTGAAGCTTTCTTT.

The CDR3 DNA reads TGTGCCAGCAGTTTAGGTACGGGGGCCAACGTCCTGACTTTC. It translates to CASSLGTGANVLTF. The chain is built from TRBV28 and TRBJ2-6; D is unclear. Trimming removed 2 bases at V and 4 bases at J, with 6 bases between. Germline loops: CDR1 MDHEN, CDR2 SYDVKM. The CDR3 runs 14 residues. Full variable domain (outside the CDR3, taken from reference TRBV28 and TRBJ2-6): DVKVTQSSRYLVKRTGEKVFLECVQDMDHENMFWYRQDPGLGLRLIYFSYDVKMKEKGDIPEGYSVSREKKERFSLILESASTNQTSMYLCASSLGTGANVLTFGAGSRLTVL.

This clonotype was seen once. The chain carries TRBV4-1 and TRBJ2-5; D gene ambiguous. Germline assignment: CDR1 MGHRA and CDR2 YSYEKL. CDR3 size: 13 residues. Trimming shortened V by 5 bases and J by 1 base, and 8 bases separated the two germline ends. As DNA, the CDR3 is TGCGCCAGCAGCTATAATTTCCAAGAGACCCAGTACTTC. Translating it yields CASSYNFQETQYF.

This clonotype came up many times. The chain carries TRBV12-3 or TRBV12-4 and TRBJ1-4; 8 bases map to TRBD1. The CDR3 contains 15 residues. Trimming took 3 bases from V and 10 from J; bases not matched to a gene: 10. This CDR3 reads CASSFGTGGVGKLFF. DNA for the CDR3: TGTGCCAGCAGTTTCGGAACAGGGGGAGTGGGAAAACTGTTTTTT.

J is TRBJ2-1 and V is TRBV5-1; 7 bases fit TRBD1. CDR3 length: 17 residues. The junction had 8 bases not matched to a gene; V was cut back by 0 bases and J by 2 bases. Germline V gene lookup returns CDR1 SGHRS and CDR2 YFSETQ. In nucleotides, the CDR3 is TGCGCCAGCAGCTTGGTGACAGGGATTAACGCCTACAATGAGCAGTTCTTC. Its translation: CASSLVTGINAYNEQFF.

The rearrangement links TRBV24-1 to TRBJ2-1; the D gene is possibly TRBD1 (7 bases). The CDR3 spans 18 residues. V lost 3 bases to trimming and J lost 6 bases, with 23 bases between them. CDR1 and CDR2 (germline): KGHDR, SFDVKD. The CDR3 protein is CATSDPSVARGVSNEQFF. The CDR3 bases are TGTGCCACCAGTGATCCGTCGGTTGCCAGGGGGGTATCCAATGAGCAGTTCTTC.

V gene TRBV19 combines with J gene TRBJ2-1; 8 bases are a match to TRBD1. J gave up 7 bases and V 7 bases, and 9 bases lay outside the gene matches. The CDR3 totals 14 residues. Per germline, CDR1 LNHDA and CDR2 SQIVND (reference sequence). The DNA of the CDR3 is TGTGCCAGTATAGACAGGGGTGCGTGGAATGAGCAGTTCTTC. Protein product: CASIDRGAWNEQFF.

Many counts were recorded for this clonotype. The V and J genes are TRBV2 and TRBJ1-4, with D perhaps matching TRBD1 (6 bases). Germline V lookup: CDR1 SNHLY, CDR2 FYNNEI. This CDR3 has 15 amino acids. Trimming shortened V by 0 bases and J by 6 bases, and 11 bases separated the two germline ends. CDR3 protein: CASSEALGGYEKLFF. The CDR3 DNA follows: TGTGCCAGCAGTGAAGCCCTCGGGGGCTATGAAAAACTGTTTTTT.

This rearrangement joins TRBV29-1 to TRBJ2-4, with a possible D match to TRBD1 (6 bases). The CDR3 totals 14 residues. With 6 bases removed from V and 2 bases from J, the gap between germline ends came to 14 bases. The germline gives CDR1 SQVTM, CDR2 ANQGSEA. The CDR3 spells CSVYPGQSKNIQYF. The CDR3 DNA reads TGCAGCGTCTACCCGGGACAATCCAAAAACATTCAGTACTTC.

This clonotype was detected ten times or more. V usage is TRBV20-1 and J usage is TRBJ2-7, with 8 bases fitting TRBD2. The trim removed 5 bases at V and 0 bases at J, leaving 9 bases unmatched. The CDR3 totals 15 residues. Germline loops: CDR1 DFQATT, CDR2 SNEGSKA (reference sequence). The CDR3 reads CSAVLASGSSYEQYF. CDR3 nucleotide sequence: TGCAGTGCTGTCCTGGCTAGCGGGTCCTCCTACGAGCAGTACTTC.

J is TRBJ1-1 and V is TRBV5-1, with 9 positions matching TRBD1. Trimming took 2 bases from V and 5 from J; bases not matched to a gene: 4. Per the germline V gene, CDR1 is SGHRS and CDR2 is YFSETQ. This CDR3 region has 14 residues. In DNA, the CDR3 is TGCGCCAGCAGCTTACGGGACAGGGAGACTGAAGCTTTCTTT. It is translated as CASSLRDRETEAFF.

This clonotype was detected only a few times. The chain combines TRBV20-1 with TRBJ2-5; D is uncertain. V lost 3 bases to trimming and J lost 5 bases, with 13 bases between them. The CDR3 runs to 13 residues. Looked up from germline, CDR1 is DFQATT and CDR2 is SNEGSKA (reference sequence). The CDR3 reads CSASRQARETQYF. The CDR3 nucleotides are TGCAGTGCTAGCCGCCAGGCCAGGGAGACCCAGTACTTC.

At least ten counts were recorded for this clonotype. The chain uses TRBV7-9 and TRBJ1-1, with D maybe TRBD1 (5 bases). Germline V gives CDR1 SEHNR, CDR2 FQNEAQ (reference sequence). The germline V and J ends were trimmed by 3 bases and 4 bases, with 9 bases remaining between them. The CDR3 loop spans 13 amino acids. CDR3 residues: CASSLGEGTEAFF. CDR3 DNA sequence: TGTGCCAGCAGCTTGGGGGAAGGCACTGAAGCTTTCTTT.

This clonotype was seen ten or more times. The chain employs TRBV14 and TRBJ2-2; D ambiguous. Germline V gene data show CDR1 as SGHDN and CDR2 as FVKESK. The CDR3 totals 14 residues. V was shortened by 1 base and J by 7 bases, with 10 bases between the two germline ends. CDR3 nucleotides: TGTGCCAGCAGCCAAGGGACCATGGTCGGGGAGCTGTTTTTT. Protein product: CASSQGTMVGELFF.

The chain combines TRBV5-6 with TRBJ1-2; 8 bases fit TRBD1. V lost 0 bases and J lost 7; bases outside the gene matches: 8. Germline CDR1 is SGHDT and CDR2 is YYEEEE. The CDR3 contains 15 residues. This CDR3 is CASSLADRGAGGYTF. DNA of the CDR3: TGTGCCAGCAGCTTGGCCGACAGGGGAGCAGGTGGCTACACCTTC.

This clonotype showed up just a few times. The V gene is TRBV2, the J gene TRBJ1-2, with 8 bases fitting TRBD1. The V gene end was trimmed by 7 bases and the J gene end by 4 bases; junction bases not matched to a gene: 8. CDR1 and CDR2 from the germline V gene are SNHLY and FYNNEI. The length of the CDR3 is 14 residues. The CDR3 nucleotides read TGTGCCAGCAATGGAGGACAGGGAAGCTATGGCTACACCTTC. Protein sequence: CASNGGQGSYGYTF.

Of note for this clonotype: The junction differs from germline at one of its ends, possibly a read error. V gene TRBV9 combines with J gene TRBJ2-1; TRBD2 agrees at 9 bases. The CDR3 is 15 amino acids. CDR1 SGDLS and CDR2 YYNGEE come from the germline V gene. The CDR3 protein is CAGSALTSGYNEQFF. The CDR3 DNA reads TGTGCCGGCAGCGCTCTGACTAGCGGATACAATGAGCAGTTCTTC.

Only a few counts were recorded for this clonotype. This clone may be a read error of a much larger clone one base away. The genes are TRBV27 and TRBJ2-7; no definite D call. The CDR3 runs to 14 residues. Germline lookup yields CDR1 MNHEY and CDR2 SMNVEV (reference sequence). The CDR3 bases are TGTGCCAGCAGTTTCGGTCCAGTAACCTACGAGCGGTACTTC. Translated: CASSFGPVTYERYF.